This T cell receptor (beta chain) stems from a study of early T cells in non-severe SARS-CoV-2 infection. In the library, individual cDNA molecules carried attached unique molecular identifiers. MiXCR, applied by TCRdb to the 5' RACE reads, yields one record per CDR3 protein. The table includes some 71,000 distinct CDR3 sequences, roughly 10% detected once. CDR1 SGHAT and CDR2 FQNNGV come from the germline V gene. There are 15 residues in the CDR3. V was cut by 5 bases and J by 4 bases, with 17 bases left in between. This clonotype showed up just a few times. Its antigen is still unknown. Study-level results: The matching step, a VDJdb search, favored anti-spike CD8 responses and missed private and CD4 specificities.

The chain uses TRBV11-2 and TRBJ1-2; D is perhaps TRBD1 (6 bases). Sequenced input: whole blood. The sequence was obtained from an adult who was a healthcare worker with PCR-confirmed SARS-CoV-2 infection or an uninfected control (not recorded which). CDR3 bases: TGTGCCAGCAGCCACGAGCCCGGACAGAGCTATGGCTACACCTTC. Protein: CASSHEPGQSYGYTF.